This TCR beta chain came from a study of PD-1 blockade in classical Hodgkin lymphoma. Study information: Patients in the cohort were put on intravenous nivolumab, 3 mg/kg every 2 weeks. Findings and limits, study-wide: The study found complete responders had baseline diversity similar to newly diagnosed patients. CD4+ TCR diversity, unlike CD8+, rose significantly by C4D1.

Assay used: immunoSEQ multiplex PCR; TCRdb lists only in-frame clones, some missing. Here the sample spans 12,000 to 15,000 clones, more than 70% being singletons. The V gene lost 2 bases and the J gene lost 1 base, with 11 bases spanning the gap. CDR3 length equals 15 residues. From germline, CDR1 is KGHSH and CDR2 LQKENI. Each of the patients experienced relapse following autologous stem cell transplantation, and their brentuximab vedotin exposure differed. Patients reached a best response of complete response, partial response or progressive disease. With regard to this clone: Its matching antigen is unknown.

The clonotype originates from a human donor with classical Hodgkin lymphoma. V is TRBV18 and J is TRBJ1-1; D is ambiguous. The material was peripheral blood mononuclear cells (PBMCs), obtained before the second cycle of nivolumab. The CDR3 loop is CASSPYPGGNTEAFF. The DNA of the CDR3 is TGTGCCAGCTCACCATATCCAGGAGGGAACACTGAAGCTTTCTTT.